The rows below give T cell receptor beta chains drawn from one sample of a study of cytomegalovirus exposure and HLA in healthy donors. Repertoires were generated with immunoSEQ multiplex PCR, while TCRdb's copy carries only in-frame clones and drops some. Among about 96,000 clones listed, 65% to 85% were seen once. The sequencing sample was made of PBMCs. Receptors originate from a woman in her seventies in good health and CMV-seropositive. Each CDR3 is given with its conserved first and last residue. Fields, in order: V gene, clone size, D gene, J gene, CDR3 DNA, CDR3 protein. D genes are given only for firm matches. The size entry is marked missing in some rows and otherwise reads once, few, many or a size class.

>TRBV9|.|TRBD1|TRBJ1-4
TGTGCCAGCAGCGTCCACGGGACAGGGGACCGTGAAAAACTGTTTTTT
CASSVHGTGDREKLFF
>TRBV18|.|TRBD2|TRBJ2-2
TGTGCCAGCTCACCTAGCGGGAGTAACACCGGGGAGCTGTTTTTT
CASSPSGSNTGELFF
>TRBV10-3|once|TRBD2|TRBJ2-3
TGTGCCATCAGTGAGTCGATCCGGACTAGCGGGGGGGGCGACCGCGATACGCAGTATTTT
CAISESIRTSGGGDRDTQYF
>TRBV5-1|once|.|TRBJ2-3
TGCGCCAGCAGCTTCAGGTCCGGGCGGGATCCCCCTGAGACGGCGCAGTATTTT
CASSFRSGRDPPETAQYF
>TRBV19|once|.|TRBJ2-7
TGTGCCAGTAGTACAAGATCGGGGATCAACGAGCAGTACTTC
CASSTRSGINEQYF
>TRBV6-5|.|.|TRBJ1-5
TGTGCCAGCAGGCCCCGGACAGCCGATTCCCGGCCCCAGCATTTT
CASRPRTADSRPQHF
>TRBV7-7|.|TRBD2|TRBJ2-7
TGTGCTAGCAGCACCGGGACTAGTTACGAGCAGTACTTC
CASSTGTSYEQYF
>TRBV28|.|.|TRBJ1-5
TGTGCCAGCTCCGACAAAATGAATCAGCCCCAGCATTTT
CASSDKMNQPQHF
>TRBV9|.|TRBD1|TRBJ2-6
TGTGCCAGCAGCACTCTCACAGGGGCTGGGGCCAACGTCCTGACTTTC
CASSTLTGAGANVLTF
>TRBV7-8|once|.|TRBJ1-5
TGTGCCAGCAGCTTAGGGCCTGGGGGAGGGCAGCCCCAGCATTTT
CASSLGPGGGQPQHF
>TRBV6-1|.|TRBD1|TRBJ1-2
TGTGCCACCCTGTGGACAGGGAGAGACTATGGCTACACCTTC
CATLWTGRDYGYTF
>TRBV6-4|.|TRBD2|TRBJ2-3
TGTGCCAGCAGCGCGGCGGGGGACCCGAAGGGAGATACGCAGTATTTT
CASSAAGDPKGDTQYF
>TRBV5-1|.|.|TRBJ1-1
TGCGCCAGCAGCTTGGCGATGGGGCCTCCTAACACTGAAGCTTTCTTT
CASSLAMGPPNTEAFF
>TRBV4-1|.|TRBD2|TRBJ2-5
TGCGCCAGCAGCCAGACCCCTCTAGCGGGAGGGGTCGGGACCCAGTACTTC
CASSQTPLAGGVGTQYF
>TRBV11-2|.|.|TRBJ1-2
TGTGCCAGCAGCTTAGAGGGGGCGCATGGCTACACCTTC
CASSLEGAHGYTF
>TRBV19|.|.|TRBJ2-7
TGTGCCAGTAGTATTTGGACAAACTACGAGCAGTACTTC
CASSIWTNYEQYF
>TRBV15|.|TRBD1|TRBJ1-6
TGTGCCACCAGCAGAGATTTGATAGGACAGGGTGGGTCGCCCCTCCACTTT
CATSRDLIGQGGSPLHF
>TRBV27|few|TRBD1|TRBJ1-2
TGTGCCAGCAGTTCCCTCCGTTGGACAGGGGGCCCAACTAACTATGGCTACACCTTC
CASSSLRWTGGPTNYGYTF
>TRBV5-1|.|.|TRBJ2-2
TGCGCCAGCAGCTTTGGCGGGCAGGCGGGGGCCCACACCGGGGAGCTGTTTTTT
CASSFGGQAGAHTGELFF
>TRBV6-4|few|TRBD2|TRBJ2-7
TGTGCCAGCAGTGCCCAACTAGCGGTGACATGCTACGAGCAGTACTTC
CASSAQLAVTCYEQYF
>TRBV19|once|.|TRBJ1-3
TGTGCCAGTAGAATATCCGTGGAGGGTCGATCGGGAAACACCATATATTTT
CASRISVEGRSGNTIYF
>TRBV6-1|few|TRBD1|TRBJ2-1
TGTGCCAGCAGTTATACAGGGGCCAATGAGCAGTTCTTC
CASSYTGANEQFF